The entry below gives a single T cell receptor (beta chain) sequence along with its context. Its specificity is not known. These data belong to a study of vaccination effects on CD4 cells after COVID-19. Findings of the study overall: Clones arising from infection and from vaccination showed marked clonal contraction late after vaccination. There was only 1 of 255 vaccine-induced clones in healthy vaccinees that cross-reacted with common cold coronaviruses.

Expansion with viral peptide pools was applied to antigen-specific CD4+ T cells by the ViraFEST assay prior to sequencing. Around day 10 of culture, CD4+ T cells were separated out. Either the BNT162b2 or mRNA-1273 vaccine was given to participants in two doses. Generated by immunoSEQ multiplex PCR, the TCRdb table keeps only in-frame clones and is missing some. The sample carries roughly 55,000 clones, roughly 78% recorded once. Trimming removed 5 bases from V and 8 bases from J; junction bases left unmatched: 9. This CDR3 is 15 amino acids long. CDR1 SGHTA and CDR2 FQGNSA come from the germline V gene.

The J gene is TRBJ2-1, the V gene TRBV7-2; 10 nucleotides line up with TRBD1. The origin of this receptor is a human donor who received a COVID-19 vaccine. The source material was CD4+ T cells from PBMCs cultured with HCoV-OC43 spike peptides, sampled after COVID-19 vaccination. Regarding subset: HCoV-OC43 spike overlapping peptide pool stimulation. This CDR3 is CASSGPGQGSDEQFF. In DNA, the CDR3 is TGTGCCAGCAGCGGGCCGGGACAGGGGAGTGATGAGCAGTTCTTC. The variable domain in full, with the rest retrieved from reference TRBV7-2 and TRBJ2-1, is GAGVSQSPSNKVTEKGKDVELRCDPISGHTALYWYRQSLGQGLEFLIYFQGNSAPDKSGLPSDRFSAERTGGSVSTLTIQRTQQEDSAVYLCASSGPGQGSDEQFFGPGTRLTVL.